These T cell receptor beta chains were read from a single sample in a study of T-cell reconstitution after alpha-beta-depleted transplantation in children. TCRdb used MiXCR to reprocess the PCR reads, holding one entry per CDR3 protein. The sample holds hundreds of thousands of distinct CDR3 sequences, over 9.5% seen once. Here the sequenced sample was PBMCs from the stem cell graft donor, taken from the stem cell graft. The receptors were gathered from a human donor who donated a stem cell graft to a child with acute myeloid leukemia. Each CDR3 is given with its conserved first and last residue. Fields, in order: V gene, D gene, clone size, J gene, CDR3 protein, CDR3 DNA. A D gene is named only where the DNA matches it firmly. Size is omitted from some rows. Given values are once, few, many or a class for expanded clones.

TRBV27	TRBD1	many	TRBJ2-6	CASKQGAGANVLTF	TGTGCCAGCAAACAGGGGGCAGGGGCCAACGTCCTGACTTTC
TRBV9	TRBD2	many	TRBJ2-5	CASSVGLAGATQYF	TGTGCCAGCAGCGTAGGGCTAGCGGGAGCGACCCAGTACTTC
TRBV6-1	TRBD1	.	TRBJ1-2	CASSEGDRGSNYGYTF	TGTGCCAGCAGTGAAGGGGACAGGGGGAGCAACTATGGCTACACCTTC
TRBV7-2	.	few	TRBJ1-3	CASSRDTGPSGNTIYF	TGTGCCAGCAGCCGGGACACTGGACCCTCTGGAAACACCATATATTTT
TRBV7-2	TRBD1	many	TRBJ2-1	CASSLLDRAPFF	TGTGCCAGCAGCTTACTCGACAGGGCACCGTTCTTC
TRBV28	TRBD1	few	TRBJ2-7	CASMGDSPFYEQYF	TGTGCCAGCATGGGGGACAGCCCCTTCTACGAGCAGTACTTC
TRBV7-3	.	many	TRBJ2-1	CASSSNLQGYNEQFF	TGTGCCAGCAGCTCCAACCTACAGGGTTATAATGAGCAGTTCTTC
TRBV20-1	.	.	TRBJ2-7	CSVGGRDLLTYEQYF	TGCAGTGTTGGGGGAAGGGACCTCCTTACCTACGAGCAGTACTTC
TRBV12-3/TRBV12-4	TRBD2	many	TRBJ2-7	CASSSTSGSPYEQYF	TGTGCCAGCAGTTCGACTAGCGGGAGTCCTTACGAGCAGTACTTC
TRBV18	TRBD1	.	TRBJ1-4	CASSPPGQGKGLREKLFF	TGTGCCAGCTCACCACCGGGACAGGGGAAGGGGCTACGTGAAAAACTGTTTTTT
TRBV6-5	TRBD2	few	TRBJ2-1	CASSYGAGGHNEQFF	TGTGCCAGCAGTTACGGGGCGGGAGGGCACAATGAGCAGTTCTTC
TRBV4-3	.	.	TRBJ1-5	CASSQDRAVNQPQHF	TGCGCCAGCAGCCAAGATCGGGCAGTCAATCAGCCCCAGCATTTT
TRBV29-1	.	few	TRBJ1-5	CSVELENNQPQHF	TGCAGCGTTGAACTAGAGAACAATCAGCCCCAGCATTTT
TRBV7-3	TRBD2	.	TRBJ2-1	CASSRGREGYNEQFF	TGTGCCAGCAGCCGGGGGCGGGAGGGGTACAATGAGCAGTTCTTC
TRBV20-1	TRBD1	many	TRBJ2-3	CSARGTDRTDTQYF	TGCAGTGCTAGGGGGACAGACCGCACAGATACGCAGTATTTT
TRBV27	TRBD1	.	TRBJ1-5	CASSLAGGGANQPQHF	TGTGCCAGCAGTTTAGCGGGAGGGGGCGCGAATCAGCCCCAGCATTTT
TRBV28	.	many	TRBJ2-5	CASSTPQGKETQYF	TGTGCCAGCAGCACTCCTCAGGGAAAAGAGACCCAGTACTTC
TRBV11-2	.	.	TRBJ1-1	CASRGRFTDWGTEAFF	TGTGCCAGCAGGGGAAGGTTTACGGACTGGGGGACTGAAGCTTTCTTT
TRBV6-6	.	.	TRBJ2-1	CASTATYNEQFF	TGTGCCAGCACTGCGACCTACAATGAGCAGTTCTTC
TRBV11-2	.	many	TRBJ2-5	CASSLSWGRQETQYF	TGTGCCAGCAGCTTATCCTGGGGCAGGCAAGAGACCCAGTACTTC
TRBV28	.	few	TRBJ1-2	CASQHGSYGYTF	TGTGCCAGCCAACATGGGAGTTATGGCTACACCTTC
TRBV20-1	.	.	TRBJ2-3	CCARDPKHPDPADTQYF	TGCTGTGCTAGAGATCCAAAGCACCCGGACCCGGCAGATACGCAGTATTTT
TRBV15	.	many	TRBJ2-2	CATSRDDLVKARRQNTGELFF	TGTGCCACCAGCAGAGATGATCTGGTAAAAGCCCGCCGTCAAAACACCGGGGAGCTGTTTTTT
TRBV5-1	.	many	TRBJ2-1	CASSFVAGSYNEQFF	TGCGCCAGCAGCTTCGTCGCGGGTTCCTACAATGAGCAGTTCTTC
TRBV29-1	.	many	TRBJ2-3	CSGTRGLLGTDTQYF	TGCAGCGGCACCCGAGGACTCCTCGGGACAGATACGCAGTATTTT
TRBV5-1	.	.	TRBJ1-3	CASSLAAVGTSGNTIYF	TGCGCCAGCAGCTTGGCGGCAGTCGGGACCTCTGGAAACACCATATATTTT
TRBV4-3	TRBD1	.	TRBJ2-7	CASSQDKAGGEQYF	TGCGCCAGCAGCCAAGATAAGGCAGGGGGCGAGCAGTACTTC
TRBV7-9	.	many	TRBJ1-1	CASSLVLNTEAFF	TGTGCCAGCAGCTTGGTCCTGAACACTGAAGCTTTCTTT
TRBV12-3/TRBV12-4	.	.	TRBJ1-2	CASSLLSEIGGYTF	TGTGCCAGCAGTTTACTATCGGAGATCGGTGGCTACACCTTC
TRBV11-2	.	once	TRBJ2-1	CASSLARHEQFF	TGTGCCAGCAGCTTAGCCCGACATGAGCAGTTCTTC
TRBV4-3	.	few	TRBJ1-1	CASSQDLGRVGDTEAFF	TGCGCCAGCAGCCAAGATCTAGGGAGGGTAGGGGACACTGAAGCTTTCTTT
TRBV29-1	.	.	TRBJ1-2	CSVSLGRGADYGYTF	TGCAGCGTGTCCCTAGGGAGGGGCGCCGACTATGGCTACACCTTC
TRBV11-2	TRBD2	.	TRBJ2-5	CASSFGLAGEGTQYF	TGTGCCAGCAGCTTCGGACTAGCGGGAGAGGGGACCCAGTACTTC
TRBV6-5	TRBD1	few	TRBJ1-6	CASRATGVSPLHF	TGTGCCAGCAGGGCCACAGGGGTCTCACCCCTCCACTTT
TRBV13	.	.	TRBJ1-2	CASSLKSPTGNYGYTF	TGTGCCAGCAGCTTAAAATCCCCAACAGGGAACTATGGCTACACCTTC
TRBV5-1	TRBD2	many	TRBJ2-2	CASSAQLAGGTNTGELFF	TGCGCCAGCAGCGCCCAACTAGCGGGAGGGACAAACACCGGGGAGCTGTTTTTT
TRBV27	TRBD1	.	TRBJ2-1	CASSRGQVHNEQFF	TGTGCCAGCAGCCGCGGACAGGTCCACAATGAGCAGTTCTTC
TRBV12-3/TRBV12-4	.	.	TRBJ2-7	CASRATGFSPQYF	TGTGCCAGCAGGGCAACTGGATTTAGCCCCCAGTACTTC
TRBV2	TRBD2	.	TRBJ2-2	CASRSGIGGELFF	TGTGCCAGCAGGAGCGGGATTGGCGGGGAGCTGTTTTTT
TRBV7-2	.	many	TRBJ2-2	CASSLVRSTGELFF	TGTGCCAGCAGCTTAGTGAGGAGCACCGGGGAGCTGTTTTTT
TRBV29-1	.	many	TRBJ1-5	CSVEEEGNQPQHF	TGCAGCGTTGAGGAGGAGGGCAATCAGCCCCAGCATTTT
TRBV20-1	TRBD2	.	TRBJ2-1	CSARDIMTSGFWDEQFF	TGCAGTGCTAGAGATATAATGACTAGCGGGTTCTGGGATGAGCAGTTCTTC